The rows below give T cell receptor beta chains drawn from one sample of a study of blood T cells in healthy people across ages. MiXCR, applied by TCRdb to the 5' RACE reads, yields one record per CDR3 protein. The sample carries 550,000 to 750,000 distinct CDR3 sequences, around 20% recorded once. Material for sequencing was blood. The receptors here all came from a man aged 70-80 years in good health. Both conserved end residues are part of each CDR3. The D gene is left open where the match is weak. A clone size is listed for some rows: how often the clone was seen (once, few, many), or a class if it is expanded.

abundance	v_gene	d_gene	j_gene	CDR3aa	CDR3nt
-	TRBV3-1	TRBD1	TRBJ1-1	CASSQDRGSTEAFF	TGTGCCAGCAGCCAGGACAGGGGCAGCACTGAAGCTTTCTTT
-	TRBV5-1	-	TRBJ2-1	CASSLIKFNEQFF	TGCGCCAGCAGCTTAATCAAATTCAATGAGCAGTTCTTC
few	TRBV20-1	TRBD2	TRBJ2-1	CSARGIISSGRANNEQFF	TGCAGTGCTAGGGGCATTATTTCCAGCGGGAGAGCTAACAATGAGCAGTTCTTC
-	TRBV2	-	TRBJ2-5	CASSVRTVQETQYF	TGTGCCAGCAGTGTAAGGACAGTCCAAGAGACCCAGTACTTC
-	TRBV15	TRBD1	TRBJ1-2	CATRQGAGYTF	TGTGCCACGAGACAGGGGGCTGGCTACACCTTC
-	TRBV9	-	TRBJ2-7	CASSVFRHVYEQYF	TGTGCCAGCAGCGTATTTCGGCACGTCTACGAGCAGTACTTC
-	TRBV5-1	-	TRBJ2-7	CASSRQDNSYEQYF	TGCGCCAGCAGCCGACAAGATAACTCCTACGAGCAGTACTTC
many	TRBV5-6	-	TRBJ2-5	CASSRPGSQETQYF	TGTGCCAGCAGCCGCCCCGGGAGTCAAGAGACCCAGTACTTC
few	TRBV20-1	-	TRBJ2-4	CSARERTVLAKNIQYF	TGCAGTGCTAGGGAGAGAACAGTACTAGCCAAAAACATTCAGTACTTC
-	TRBV24-1	TRBD1	TRBJ2-3	CATSNGGTADTQYF	TGTGCCACCAGTAACGGTGGGACAGCAGATACGCAGTATTTT
few	TRBV20-1	-	TRBJ2-7	CSGQEDTYDEQYF	TGCAGTGGTCAGGAGGACACCTATGACGAGCAGTACTTC
once	TRBV5-1	-	TRBJ2-3	CASSRPGPSTDTQYF	TGCGCCAGCAGCCGTCCAGGGCCGAGCACAGATACGCAGTATTTT
few	TRBV24-1	TRBD1	TRBJ1-5	CATSDHSGQGAHQPQHF	TGTGCCACCAGTGATCATTCGGGACAGGGGGCCCATCAGCCCCAGCATTTT
few	TRBV9	-	TRBJ2-3	CASSTQMTGTDTQYF	TGTGCCAGCAGCACCCAGATGACCGGGACAGATACGCAGTATTTT
few	TRBV7-9	-	TRBJ2-7	CACSLAQGTYEQYF	TGTGCCTGCAGCTTAGCGCAAGGAACCTACGAGCAGTACTTC
few	TRBV20-1	-	TRBJ2-7	CSARTSFRLASSYEQYF	TGCAGTGCTAGGACCTCGTTCCGCCTAGCGAGCTCCTACGAGCAGTACTTC
-	TRBV24-1	-	TRBJ2-1	CATSDFVGSSYNEQFF	TGTGCCACCAGTGATTTTGTAGGGAGCTCCTACAATGAGCAGTTCTTC
few	TRBV5-1	TRBD2	TRBJ2-7	CASSLRLAGGYLSEQYF	TGCGCCAGCAGCCTACGACTAGCGGGAGGCTACCTAAGCGAGCAGTACTTC
-	TRBV11-2	-	TRBJ2-5	CASSAWMQETQYF	TGTGCCAGCAGCGCCTGGATGCAAGAGACCCAGTACTTC
-	TRBV5-1	-	TRBJ1-2	CASSLGGTSGGYTF	TGCGCCAGCAGCTTGGGCGGGACCTCCGGTGGCTACACCTTC
few	TRBV29-1	-	TRBJ2-6	CSVAGAPGANVLTF	TGCAGCGTGGCGGGGGCTCCTGGGGCCAACGTCCTGACTTTC
few	TRBV20-1	-	TRBJ1-2	CSARNSDYGYTF	TGCAGTGCTAGAAATTCCGATTATGGCTACACCTTC
-	TRBV12-3/TRBV12-4	-	TRBJ2-3	CASSSPDPAHF	TGTGCCAGCAGCTCCCCGGACCCCGCCCATTTT
-	TRBV29-1	TRBD1	TRBJ1-1	CSIEGQAGTEAFF	TGCAGCATTGAAGGACAGGCCGGCACTGAAGCTTTCTTT
few	TRBV7-2	TRBD1	TRBJ2-7	CASSPGTGVEQYF	TGTGCCAGCAGCCCTGGGACAGGGGTCGAGCAGTACTTC
many	TRBV29-1	-	TRBJ2-7	CSVEGWGRAYEQYF	TGCAGCGTTGAAGGGTGGGGCAGGGCCTACGAGCAGTACTTC
-	TRBV27	TRBD1	TRBJ2-1	CASSSRDRFGVYNEQFF	TGTGCCAGCAGTTCGCGGGACAGGTTTGGGGTATACAATGAGCAGTTCTTC
-	TRBV6-5	-	TRBJ2-7	CASKRQGYHEQYF	TGTGCCAGCAAACGTCAGGGCTACCACGAGCAGTACTTC
-	TRBV11-2	-	TRBJ1-2	CASSLDYVYGYTF	TGTGCCAGCAGCTTAGACTACGTGTATGGCTACACCTTC
few	TRBV9	-	TRBJ2-2	CASSVAPRRGLATGELFF	TGTGCCAGCAGCGTAGCCCCCCGTAGGGGTTTAGCCACCGGGGAGCTGTTTTTT
few	TRBV6-1	TRBD2	TRBJ2-2	CASSPTSGHTGELFF	TGTGCCAGCAGTCCGACTAGCGGGCACACCGGGGAGCTGTTTTTT
many	TRBV5-1	TRBD2	TRBJ2-1	CASSSGLAAYNEQFF	TGCGCCAGCAGCTCCGGACTAGCGGCCTACAATGAGCAGTTCTTC
-	TRBV20-1	TRBD2	TRBJ2-5	CSALADGTSGSLKETQYF	TGCAGTGCTCTGGCCGACGGGACTAGCGGGAGTTTAAAAGAGACCCAGTACTTC
few	TRBV9	TRBD1	TRBJ1-2	CASSAGTAYGYTF	TGTGCCAGCAGCGCCGGGACAGCTTATGGCTACACCTTC
-	TRBV10-3	TRBD1	TRBJ1-2	CAISTDRETGYTF	TGTGCCATCAGTACGGACAGGGAGACTGGCTACACCTTC
few	TRBV12-3/TRBV12-4	-	TRBJ1-2	CASSSTEARYGYTF	TGTGCCAGCAGTTCGACAGAAGCGCGCTATGGCTACACCTTC
few	TRBV29-1	-	TRBJ2-7	CSVENSNEQYF	TGCAGCGTTGAAAATAGTAACGAGCAGTACTTC
-	TRBV12-3/TRBV12-4	-	TRBJ2-3	CASSWIVDTQYF	TGTGCCAGCAGTTGGATTGTAGATACGCAGTATTTT
-	TRBV28	TRBD1	TRBJ2-7	CASSYPGGDRGFYEQYF	TGTGCCAGCAGTTACCCGGGCGGGGACAGGGGCTTCTACGAGCAGTACTTC
many	TRBV4-1	-	TRBJ1-4	CASSQGFRGPNEKLFF	TGCGCCAGCAGCCAGGGGTTCAGGGGTCCTAATGAAAAACTGTTTTTT
-	TRBV10-3	TRBD2	TRBJ2-1	CAITRTSGTEQFF	TGTGCCATCACCAGGACTAGCGGGACTGAGCAGTTCTTC
-	TRBV20-1	TRBD2	TRBJ2-1	CSARDPAGGDEQFF	TGCAGTGCTAGAGATCCAGCGGGGGGGGATGAGCAGTTCTTC
few	TRBV18	-	TRBJ1-1	CASSASNTEAFF	TGTGCCAGCTCAGCATCGAACACTGAAGCTTTCTTT